The clone carrying this T cell receptor beta chain showed up many times. The data belong to a study of T-cell reconstitution after alpha-beta-depleted transplantation in children. Germline CDR1 is SGHRS and CDR2 is YFSETQ. This CDR3 has 13 residues. V was cut by 4 bases and J by 4 bases, with 11 bases left in between. Unique molecular identifiers were incorporated into the prepared TCRbeta library. Each CDR3 protein gets one entry after TCRdb re-called the PCR reads with MiXCR. Of nearly 550,000 distinct CDR3 sequences in the sample, about 17% were seen once. The sample in question was PBMCs from the stem cell graft donor, obtained from the stem cell graft. The sequence derives from a human donor who donated a stem cell graft to a child with acute lymphoblastic leukemia. This chain uses TRBV5-1 with TRBJ1-1; D unclear. The CDR3 sequence: CASSLSRGTEAFF. Written as DNA, the CDR3 is TGCGCCAGCAGCCTGTCAAGAGGCACTGAAGCTTTCTTT.